This TCR beta chain comes out of a study of early T cells in non-severe SARS-CoV-2 infection. Ten or more counts support this clonotype. Tagging with unique molecular identifiers was applied to individual cDNA molecules. TCRdb re-analysed the 5' RACE reads in MiXCR, keeping a single row per CDR3 protein. The profile shows about 66,000 distinct CDR3 sequences, roughly 9.1% of them singletons. The V end lost 3 bases, the J end lost 3 bases, and 20 bases lay between the germline ends. The CDR3 runs to 16 residues. CDR1 and CDR2 from the germline V gene are DFQATT and SNEGSKA (reference sequence). This receptor was identified in an adult who was a healthcare worker with PCR-confirmed SARS-CoV-2 infection or an uninfected control (not recorded which). V gene TRBV20-1 combines with J gene TRBJ1-2; a weak D match, TRBD1 (5 bases). The sample was whole blood. The CDR3 DNA sequence: TGCAGTGCTAGTAACCCAGGGAGGGTCGCGGACTATGGCTACACCTTC. Translated: CSASNPGRVADYGYTF.